Listed here are 14 T cell receptor beta chains from one sample, sequenced in a study of shared clonotypes between healthy human individuals. Using immunoSEQ multiplex PCR, the repertoire was profiled, and TCRdb retains in-frame clones only, with some absent. The data show just over 2,000,000 clones, with 90% to 95% seen just once and 0.13% held by the top ten. Sequenced input: naive CD4+ T cells sorted from blood. Subset in this sample: CD45RA+ positively selected. All receptors come from a man between 18 and 29 years old in good health.

The chain's CDR3 is CASSQGLAGYNEQFF. The CDR3 DNA is TGTGCCAGCTCACAAGGACTAGCGGGTTACAATGAGCAGTTCTTC. The J gene is TRBJ2-1, the V gene TRBV18, with 11 bases aligning to TRBD2. Germline loops: CDR1 KGHSH, CDR2 LQKENI. This CDR3 region has 15 residues. The V segment lost 4 bases and the J segment 4 bases; nucleotides outside the gene matches: 3.

The gene calls are TRBV9 and TRBJ1-2; TRBD1 agrees at 7 bases. V shed 0 bases and J 5 bases; nucleotides not matched to a gene: 7. Germline V gene sequence: CDR1 SGDLS, CDR2 YYNGEE. CDR3 length: 15 amino acids. CDR3 sequence reads: CASSVGVGGQYGYTF. Here the CDR3 DNA reads TGTGCCAGCAGCGTAGGGGTAGGGGGCCAATATGGCTACACCTTC.

This clone was detected only once. Other DNA sequences in the sample encode the same CDR3. The gene calls are TRBV6-5 and TRBJ1-1; no reliable D call. Deletions cut 0 bases from V and 0 bases from J, with 5 bases between. The V gene's germline CDR1 is MNHEY and CDR2 SVGAGI. This CDR3 has 14 residues. CDR3 protein: CASSYSSMNTEAFF. The CDR3 DNA reads as TGTGCCAGCAGTTACTCCTCGATGAACACTGAAGCTTTCTTT.

The V and J genes are TRBV19 and TRBJ1-1; 7 bases are a match to TRBD1. The CDR3 sequence is 14 residues long. The ends lost 7 bases at V and 2 bases at J; junction bases unmatched: 7. Germline CDR1 reads LNHDA; CDR2 reads SQIVND (reference sequence). CDR3 coding DNA: TGTGCCAGTAAGCAGACAGGGCTAAACACTGAAGCTTTCTTT. Translated, it gives CASKQTGLNTEAFF.

The chain employs TRBV6-5 and TRBJ2-7; 8 nucleotides agree with TRBD2. V was pared by 6 bases and J by 4 bases, with 14 bases of the junction left unmatched. The V gene's germline CDR1 is MNHEY and CDR2 SVGAGI. This CDR3 has 16 amino acids. CDR3 DNA: TGTGCCAGCAGGTACCCGAAGGGAGCGGGAGTGTACGAGCAGTACTTC. This codes for CASRYPKGAGVYEQYF.

The DNA of the CDR3 is TGCGCCAGCAGCCCTGAGGTGGGCGGCGGGCGGTACTTC. Translated: CASSPEVGGGRYF. The V and J genes are TRBV4-1 and TRBJ2-7; D is possibly TRBD2 (5 bases). The V gene lost 4 bases and the J gene lost 12 bases, with 19 bases spanning the gap. The germline CDR1 and CDR2 sequences are MGHRA and YSYEKL. The CDR3 extends over 13 amino acids.

The chain is built from TRBV5-4 and TRBJ2-3, with 11 bases identical to TRBD1. Per the germline V gene, CDR1 is SGHNT and CDR2 is YYREEE (reference sequence). This CDR3 has 14 residues. The ends lost 4 bases at V and 7 bases at J; junction bases unmatched: 5. The CDR3 DNA sequence: TGTGCCAGCAGCCCAGGACAGGGGGCTAATACGCAGTATTTT. Amino acid sequence: CASSPGQGANTQYF.

The chain recombines TRBV10-3 with TRBJ2-1; 9 nucleotides line up with TRBD1. The CDR3 extends over 14 amino acids. V dropped 6 bases and J dropped 8; count of bases not matched to a gene: 8. The V gene's germline CDR1 is ENHRY and CDR2 SYGVKD. The CDR3 protein is CAISGTGSFDEQFF. The DNA of the CDR3 is TGTGCCATCAGCGGGACAGGGTCCTTCGATGAGCAGTTCTTC.

In the case of this clone: This may stem from a read error, because a much larger clone lies one nucleotide away. This specimen includes other DNA sequences encoding the same CDR3. The chain uses TRBV18 and TRBJ2-7; 8 nucleotides match TRBD1. CDR1 KGHSH and CDR2 LQKENI come from the germline V gene. This CDR3 has 15 residues. CDR3 nucleotide sequence: TGTGCTAGCTCACCTTTAGGACAGGGCTCCTACGAGCAGTACTTC. This sequence encodes CASSPLGQGSYEQYF.

The V call is TRBV11-2, the J call TRBJ2-7, with D possibly being TRBD1 (6 bases). The CDR3 spans 13 residues. The germline CDR1 and CDR2 sequences are SGHAT and FQNNGV. The ends were cut back, 0 bases at V and 11 bases at J, with 14 bases in the middle. CDR3 in amino acids: CASSLDLVQGEYF. The CDR3 bases are TGTGCCAGCAGCTTAGATCTGGTACAGGGAGAGTACTTC.

The chain employs TRBV10-3 and TRBJ2-2; TRBD1 aligns across 9 bases. CDR3 size: 13 residues. Trimming removed 6 bases from V and 6 bases from J; junction bases left unmatched: 2. Per the germline V gene, CDR1 is ENHRY and CDR2 is SYGVKD. CDR3 protein: CAIRDRGAGELFF. The CDR3 DNA sequence: TGTGCCATCAGGGACAGGGGAGCCGGGGAGCTGTTTTTT.

This chain joins TRBV13 and TRBJ2-2, with a possible D match to TRBD1 (5 bases). This CDR3 is 15 amino acids long. Looked up from germline, CDR1 is PRHDT and CDR2 is FYEKMQ (reference sequence). Trimming removed 5 bases at V and 6 bases at J, with 16 bases between. The CDR3 nucleotides are TGTGCCAGCAGCAGATTAGGGGAAAGTGCCGGGGAGCTGTTTTTT. Its protein is CASSRLGESAGELFF.

The V call is TRBV2, the J call TRBJ1-4, with D tentatively TRBD1 (6 bases). Germline CDR1 reads SNHLY; CDR2 reads FYNNEI. Trimming shortened V by 6 bases and J by 8 bases, and 16 bases separated the two germline ends. This CDR3 has 14 residues. The DNA of the CDR3 is TGTGCCAGCAGCCCGGAGGGGGTTTACGAAAAACTGTTTTTT. Translation gives CASSPEGVYEKLFF. Supplemented by reference TRBV2 and TRBJ1-4, the full variable domain reads EPEVTQTPSHQVTQMGQEVILRCVPISNHLYFYWYRQILGQKVEFLVSFYNNEISEKSEIFDDQFSVERPDGSNFTLKIRSTKLEDSAMYFCASSPEGVYEKLFFGSGTQLSVL.

The chain has TRBV5-1 and TRBJ2-7, with D tentatively TRBD1 or TRBD2 (5 bases each). V lost 4 bases, J lost 3 bases, and 20 bases lay in between. From germline, CDR1 is SGHRS and CDR2 YFSETQ. This CDR3 contains 16 residues. CDR3 sequence: CASSPAGREGNYEQYF. The CDR3 nucleotides read TGCGCCAGCAGCCCGGCGGGCAGGGAAGGGAACTACGAGCAGTACTTC.